The 14 T cell receptor beta chains in this list originate from one sample, sequenced in a study of Ad26.COV2.S vaccination and SARS-CoV-2 variants. The method was immunoSEQ multiplex PCR; TCRdb's version includes in-frame clones alone and lacks a portion of them. Here the sample spans 360,000 or so clones, about nine tenths being singletons. As for treatment: roughly 20 received Ad26.COV2.S at low or high dose, single or two shots; roughly five received placebo; per-sample allocation not given. Specimens were obtained on day 63 following the first vaccine or placebo injection. The specimen comprised peripheral blood, sampled in a trial of Ad26.COV2.S vaccine versus placebo. Every receptor here comes from a person aged 18-60 years who received the Ad26.COV2.S COVID-19 vaccine or a placebo.

The V and J genes are TRBV6-5 and TRBJ1-4; D gene unclear. The CDR3 is 14 amino acids. V was cut by 7 bases and J by 4 bases, with 13 bases left in between. The germline V gene encodes CDR1 MNHEY and CDR2 SVGAGI. The CDR3 nucleotides are TGTGCCAGCAACCAAACGCCCCGTAATGAAAAACTGTTTTTT. Protein sequence: CASNQTPRNEKLFF.

The chain uses TRBV6-5 and TRBJ2-1; the match to TRBD1 covers 8 bases. The CDR3 loop spans 14 amino acids. V was clipped by 7 bases and J by 7 bases; unmatched bases: 9. Germline CDR1 MNHEY, CDR2 SVGAGI. The CDR3 DNA reads as TGTGCCAGCACCTATGGACAGGGACGGAATGAGCAGTTCTTC. It is translated as CASTYGQGRNEQFF.

The V call is TRBV5-1, the J call TRBJ2-5; 8 bases map to TRBD1. Germline loops: CDR1 SGHRS, CDR2 YFSETQ. The V gene end was trimmed by 3 bases and the J gene end by 4 bases; junction bases not matched to a gene: 8. The CDR3 extends over 15 amino acids. The DNA for the CDR3 is TGCGCCAGCAGCTGGCGGACAGGGCCAGGAGAGACCCAGTACTTC. This gives the protein CASSWRTGPGETQYF.

This clone was observed a few times. The chain joins TRBV7-6 to TRBJ1-5; D possibly corresponds to TRBD1 (6 bases). Trimming took 3 bases from V and 9 from J, leaving 15 bases between them. The CDR3 is made up of 14 amino acids. Germline values: CDR1 SGHVS, CDR2 FNYEAQ. The CDR3 loop reads CASSLGAGDLPQHF. The CDR3 nucleotides are TGTGCCAGCAGCTTGGGGGCAGGGGACTTGCCCCAGCATTTT.

The table lists this clone with a count of one. Other DNA sequences in this sample translate to the same CDR3. V and J are TRBV12-3 or TRBV12-4 and TRBJ1-2; TRBD1 matches at 7 bases. V was pared by 5 bases and J by 8 bases, with 8 bases of the junction left unmatched. The CDR3 totals 13 residues. CDR3 sequence (DNA): TGTGCCAGCAGTCGACAGGGTACTGACGGCTACACCTTC. Protein product: CASSRQGTDGYTF.

The rearrangement uses TRBV7-2 and TRBJ2-1; 10 nucleotides align to TRBD2. The J segment lost 10 bases and the V segment lost 5 bases, leaving 11 bases of the junction unmatched. CDR1 and CDR2 from the germline V gene are SGHTA and FQGNSA. The length of the CDR3 is 15 residues. The CDR3 region is CASSAESGGVLEQFF. CDR3 sequence (DNA): TGTGCCAGCAGCGCCGAAAGCGGGGGGGTGTTGGAGCAGTTCTTC.

This clone was recorded only once. V and J are TRBV4-1 and TRBJ1-5; D ambiguous. The CDR3 extends over 16 amino acids. CDR1 and CDR2 from the germline V gene are MGHRA and YSYEKL. Trimming pared 1 base from V and 2 bases from J, leaving 12 bases between. The CDR3 sequence: CASSQGGQVGNQPQHF. The CDR3 coding sequence is TGCGCCAGCAGCCAAGGCGGGCAGGTCGGCAATCAGCCCCAGCATTTT.

The V and J genes are TRBV9 and TRBJ1-1; no clear D. Germline-derived CDR1 and CDR2 are SGDLS and YYNGEE. The V end lost 1 base, the J end lost 2 bases, and 12 bases lay between the germline ends. The CDR3 runs 15 residues. CDR3 nucleotide sequence: TGTGCCAGCAGCGTAAACGGTGCGCCAAACACTGAAGCTTTCTTT. The encoded protein is CASSVNGAPNTEAFF.

This chain connects TRBV7-6 to TRBJ2-3; D may be TRBD1 or TRBD2 (5 bases each). This CDR3 spans 16 amino acids. Per germline, CDR1 SGHVS and CDR2 FNYEAQ. V shed 5 bases and J shed 4 bases, with 19 bases lying between them. CDR3 sequence (DNA): TGTGCCAGCAGCGCCCCAGGGCCCGTGGGGGCAGATACGCAGTATTTT. Residues: CASSAPGPVGADTQYF.

The chain joins TRBV6-5 to TRBJ2-7; tentatively, D is TRBD1 (6 bases). The length of the CDR3 is 16 residues. With 0 bases removed from V and 1 base from J, the gap between germline ends came to 13 bases. Per germline, CDR1 MNHEY and CDR2 SVGAGI. The CDR3 DNA sequence: TGTGCCAGCAGTTACTCGCGATTCAGGGGTTCCTACGAGCAGTACTTC. Translation gives CASSYSRFRGSYEQYF.

This clone has a count of ten or more. The V and J genes are TRBV19 and TRBJ2-5; 10 bases align to TRBD1. CDR1 and CDR2 from the germline V gene are LNHDA and SQIVND (reference sequence). The CDR3 sequence is 15 residues long. V trimming: 3 bases; J trimming: 3 bases; junction bases outside the gene matches: 4. As DNA, the CDR3 is TGTGCCAGTAGTATGGTGACAGGGGGCAAAGAGACCCAGTACTTC. It codes for CASSMVTGGKETQYF. Based on the CDR3 plus reference TRBV19 and TRBJ2-5, the full variable domain is DGGITQSPKYLFRKEGQNVTLSCEQNLNHDAMYWYRQDPGQGLRLIYYSQIVNDFQKGDIAEGYSVSREKKESFPLTVTSAQKNPTAFYLCASSMVTGGKETQYFGPGTRLLVL.

The rearrangement links TRBV12-3 or TRBV12-4 to TRBJ2-5; 7 nucleotides align to TRBD2. The ends lost 3 bases at V and 4 bases at J; junction bases unmatched: 2. The CDR3 is made up of 13 amino acids. The CDR3 loop is CASSFERGETQYF. The CDR3 nucleotides read TGTGCCAGCAGTTTCGAGCGGGGAGAGACCCAGTACTTC.

The chain employs TRBV5-1 and TRBJ2-3; D is uncertain. The germline V and J ends were trimmed by 0 bases and 6 bases, with 17 bases remaining between them. The CDR3 consists of 16 residues. CDR1 is SGHRS, CDR2 YFSETQ, per germline. CDR3 protein: CASSLEAMALGDTQYF. The CDR3 nucleotides are TGCGCCAGCAGCTTGGAGGCGATGGCCCTAGGGGATACGCAGTATTTT.

This chain links TRBV21-1 with TRBJ2-1; TRBD2, the table's D call, was not compared with the DNA. TRBV21-1 is deemed a pseudogene. The length of the CDR3 is 12 residues. CDR3 in amino acids: CASSTRRGEQFF. As DNA, the CDR3 is TGTGCCAGCAGCACCCGACGCGGCGAGCAGTTCTTC.